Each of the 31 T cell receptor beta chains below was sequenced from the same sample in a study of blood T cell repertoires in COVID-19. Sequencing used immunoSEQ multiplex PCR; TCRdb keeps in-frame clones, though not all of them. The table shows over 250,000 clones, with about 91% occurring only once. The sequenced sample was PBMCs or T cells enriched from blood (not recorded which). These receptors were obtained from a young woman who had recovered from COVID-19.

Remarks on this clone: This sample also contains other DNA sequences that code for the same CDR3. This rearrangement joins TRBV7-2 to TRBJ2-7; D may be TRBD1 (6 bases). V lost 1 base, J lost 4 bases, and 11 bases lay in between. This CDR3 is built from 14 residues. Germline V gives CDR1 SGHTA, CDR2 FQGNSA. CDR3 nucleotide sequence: TGTGCCAGCAGCTTAGTAAGAGGGACATACGAGCAGTACTTC. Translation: CASSLVRGTYEQYF.

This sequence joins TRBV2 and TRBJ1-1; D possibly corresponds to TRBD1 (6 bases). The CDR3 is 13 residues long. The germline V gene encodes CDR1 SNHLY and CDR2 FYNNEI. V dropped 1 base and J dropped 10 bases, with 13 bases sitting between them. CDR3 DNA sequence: TGTGCCAGCAGTGAAGGTGACAGGAATCGAGCTTTCTTT. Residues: CASSEGDRNRAFF.

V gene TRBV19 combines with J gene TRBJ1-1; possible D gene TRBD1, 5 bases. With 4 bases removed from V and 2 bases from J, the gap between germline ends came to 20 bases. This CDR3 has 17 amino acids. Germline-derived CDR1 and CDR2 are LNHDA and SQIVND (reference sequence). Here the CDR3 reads CASSTLSTLRGNTEAFF. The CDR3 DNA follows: TGTGCCAGTAGTACTTTATCGACCCTAAGGGGTAACACTGAAGCTTTCTTT. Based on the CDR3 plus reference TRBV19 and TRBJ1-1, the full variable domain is DGGITQSPKYLFRKEGQNVTLSCEQNLNHDAMYWYRQDPGQGLRLIYYSQIVNDFQKGDIAEGYSVSREKKESFPLTVTSAQKNPTAFYLCASSTLSTLRGNTEAFFGQGTRLTVV.

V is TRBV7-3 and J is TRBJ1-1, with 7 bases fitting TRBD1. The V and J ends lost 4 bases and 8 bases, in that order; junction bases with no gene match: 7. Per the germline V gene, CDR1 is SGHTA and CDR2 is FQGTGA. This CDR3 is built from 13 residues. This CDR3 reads CASSYSHRGEAFF. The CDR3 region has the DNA TGTGCCAGCAGCTATAGCCACAGGGGAGAAGCTTTCTTT.

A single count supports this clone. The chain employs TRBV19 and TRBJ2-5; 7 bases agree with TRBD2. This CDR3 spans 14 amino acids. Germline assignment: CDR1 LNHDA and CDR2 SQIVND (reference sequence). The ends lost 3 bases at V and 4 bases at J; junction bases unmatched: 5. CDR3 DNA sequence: TGTGCCAGTAGTATGGTCTGGGGGGGAGAGACCCAGTACTTC. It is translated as CASSMVWGGETQYF.

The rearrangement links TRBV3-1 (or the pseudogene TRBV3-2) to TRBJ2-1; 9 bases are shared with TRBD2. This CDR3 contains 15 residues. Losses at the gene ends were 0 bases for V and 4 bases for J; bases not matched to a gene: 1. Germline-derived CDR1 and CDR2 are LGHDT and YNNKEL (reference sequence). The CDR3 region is CASSQELAGYNEQFF. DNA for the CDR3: TGTGCCAGCAGCCAAGAGCTAGCGGGGTACAATGAGCAGTTCTTC.

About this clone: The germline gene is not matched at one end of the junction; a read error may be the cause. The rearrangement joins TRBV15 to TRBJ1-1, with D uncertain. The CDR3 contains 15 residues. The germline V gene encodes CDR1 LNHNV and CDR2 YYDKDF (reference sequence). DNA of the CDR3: TGTGCCACCAGCAGAGATCCGGCGATGAACACTAAAGCTTTCTTT. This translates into CATSRDPAMNTKAFF.

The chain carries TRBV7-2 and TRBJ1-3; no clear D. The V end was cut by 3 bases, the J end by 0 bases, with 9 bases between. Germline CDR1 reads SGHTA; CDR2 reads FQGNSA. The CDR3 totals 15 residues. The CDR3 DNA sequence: TGTGCCAGCAGCTTCCGAGAGAGCTCTGGAAACACCATATATTTT. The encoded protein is CASSFRESSGNTIYF.

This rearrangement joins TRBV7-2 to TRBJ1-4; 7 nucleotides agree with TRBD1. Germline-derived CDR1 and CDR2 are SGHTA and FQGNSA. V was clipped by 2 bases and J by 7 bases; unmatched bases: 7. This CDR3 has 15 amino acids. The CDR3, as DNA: TGTGCCAGCAGCTTATCGGTAGGGGGCGGTGAAAAACTGTTTTTT. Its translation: CASSLSVGGGEKLFF.

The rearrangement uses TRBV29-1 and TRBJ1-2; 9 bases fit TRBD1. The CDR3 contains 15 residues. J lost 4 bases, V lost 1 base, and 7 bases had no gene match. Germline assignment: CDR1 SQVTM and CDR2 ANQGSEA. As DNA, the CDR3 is TGCAGCGTTGAAGGGACAGGGGAGGGGAGCTATGGCTACACCTTC. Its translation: CSVEGTGEGSYGYTF.

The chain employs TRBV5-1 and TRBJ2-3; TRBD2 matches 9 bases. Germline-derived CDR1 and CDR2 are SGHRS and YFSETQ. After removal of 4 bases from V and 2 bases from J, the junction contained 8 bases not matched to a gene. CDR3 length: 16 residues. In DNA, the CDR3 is TGCGCCAGCAGCCTACGACTAGCGGAAATCACAGATACGCAGTATTTT. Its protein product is CASSLRLAEITDTQYF.

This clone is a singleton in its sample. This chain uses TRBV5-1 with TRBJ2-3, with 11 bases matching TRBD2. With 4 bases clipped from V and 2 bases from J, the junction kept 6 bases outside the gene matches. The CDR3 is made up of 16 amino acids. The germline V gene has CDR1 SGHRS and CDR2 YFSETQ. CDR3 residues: CASSIGTSGITDTQYF. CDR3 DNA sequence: TGCGCCAGCAGCATCGGGACTAGCGGAATCACAGATACGCAGTATTTT.

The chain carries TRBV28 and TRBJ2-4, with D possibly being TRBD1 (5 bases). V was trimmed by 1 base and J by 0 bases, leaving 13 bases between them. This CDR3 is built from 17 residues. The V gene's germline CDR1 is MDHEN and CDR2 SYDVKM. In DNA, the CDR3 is TGTGCCAGCAGTTTATATTCAGGGCCGGTAGCCAAAAACATTCAGTACTTC. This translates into CASSLYSGPVAKNIQYF.

As DNA, the CDR3 is TGTGCCAGTAGTATATCGGGGAATTCACCCCTCCACTTT. Its translation: CASSISGNSPLHF. The rearrangement links TRBV19 to TRBJ1-6; D is undetermined. The CDR3 has 13 amino acids. Germline V gene data show CDR1 as LNHDA and CDR2 as SQIVND (reference sequence). V was shortened by 2 bases and J by 7 bases, with 6 bases between the two germline ends.

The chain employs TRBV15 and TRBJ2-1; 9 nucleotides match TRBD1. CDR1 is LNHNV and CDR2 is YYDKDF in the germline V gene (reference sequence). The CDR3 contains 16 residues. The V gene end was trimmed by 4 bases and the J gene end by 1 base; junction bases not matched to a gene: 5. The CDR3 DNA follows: TGTGCCACCAGCAAGCCACAGGGGGCTTCCTACAATGAGCAGTTCTTC. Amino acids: CATSKPQGASYNEQFF.

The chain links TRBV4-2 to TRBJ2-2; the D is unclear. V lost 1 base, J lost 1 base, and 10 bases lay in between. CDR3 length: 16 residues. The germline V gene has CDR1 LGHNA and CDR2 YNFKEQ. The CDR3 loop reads CASSQVGNLNTGELFF. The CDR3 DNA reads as TGTGCCAGCAGCCAAGTGGGCAACCTGAACACCGGGGAGCTGTTTTTT.

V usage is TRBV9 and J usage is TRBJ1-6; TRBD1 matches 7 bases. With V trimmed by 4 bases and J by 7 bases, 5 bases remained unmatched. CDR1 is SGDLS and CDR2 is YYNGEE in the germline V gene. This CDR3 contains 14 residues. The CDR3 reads CASSPRQGNSPLHF. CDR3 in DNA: TGTGCCAGCAGCCCCCGACAGGGAAATTCACCCCTCCACTTT.

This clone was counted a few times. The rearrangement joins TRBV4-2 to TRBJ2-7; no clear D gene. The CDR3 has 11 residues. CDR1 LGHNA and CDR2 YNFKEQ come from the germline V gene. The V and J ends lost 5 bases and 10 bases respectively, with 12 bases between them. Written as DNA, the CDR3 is TGTGCCAGCAGCAAAAGCGAGGTTCAGTACTTC. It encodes CASSKSEVQYF.

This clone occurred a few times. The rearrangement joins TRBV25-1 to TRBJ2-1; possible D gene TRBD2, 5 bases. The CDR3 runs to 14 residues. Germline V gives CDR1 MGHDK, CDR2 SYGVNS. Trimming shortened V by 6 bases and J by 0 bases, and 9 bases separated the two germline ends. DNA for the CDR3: TGTGCCAGCAGCGTAGCGAGCTCCTACAATGAGCAGTTCTTC. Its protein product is CASSVASSYNEQFF.

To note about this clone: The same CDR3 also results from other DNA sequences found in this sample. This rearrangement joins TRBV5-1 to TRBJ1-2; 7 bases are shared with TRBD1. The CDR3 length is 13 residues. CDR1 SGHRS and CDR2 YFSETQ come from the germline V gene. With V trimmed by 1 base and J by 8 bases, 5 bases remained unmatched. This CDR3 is CASSLRGQRGYTF. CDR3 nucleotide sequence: TGCGCCAGCAGCTTGAGGGGACAGAGGGGCTACACCTTC.

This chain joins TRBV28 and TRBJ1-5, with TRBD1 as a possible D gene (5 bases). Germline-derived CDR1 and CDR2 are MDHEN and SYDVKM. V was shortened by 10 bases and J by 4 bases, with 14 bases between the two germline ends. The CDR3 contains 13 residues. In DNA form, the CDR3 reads TGTGCCACCTCGTTGGGGCTGAATCAGCCCCAGCATTTT. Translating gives CATSLGLNQPQHF. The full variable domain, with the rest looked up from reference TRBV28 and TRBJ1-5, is DVKVTQSSRYLVKRTGEKVFLECVQDMDHENMFWYRQDPGLGLRLIYFSYDVKMKEKGDIPEGYSVSREKKERFSLILESASTNQTSMYLCATSLGLNQPQHFGDGTRLSIL.

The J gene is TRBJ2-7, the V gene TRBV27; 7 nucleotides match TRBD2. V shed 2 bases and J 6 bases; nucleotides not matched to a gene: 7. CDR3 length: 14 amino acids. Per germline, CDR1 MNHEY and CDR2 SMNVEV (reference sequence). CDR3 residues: CASSLRRGVGEQYF. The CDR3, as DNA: TGTGCCAGCAGTTTACGTCGGGGGGTTGGCGAGCAGTACTTC.

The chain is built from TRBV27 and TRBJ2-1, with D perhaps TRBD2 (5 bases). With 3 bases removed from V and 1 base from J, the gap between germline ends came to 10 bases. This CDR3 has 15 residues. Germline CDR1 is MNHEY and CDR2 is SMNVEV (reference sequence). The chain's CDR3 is CASSFAGPSYNEQFF. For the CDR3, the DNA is TGTGCCAGCAGTTTTGCGGGCCCTTCCTACAATGAGCAGTTCTTC.

In nucleotides, the CDR3 is TGTGCCAGCAGGGGGACTAGCGTTTACAATGAGCAGTTCTTC. Translation gives CASRGTSVYNEQFF. The rearrangement uses TRBV2 and TRBJ2-1; 10 bases agree with TRBD2. Germline V lookup: CDR1 SNHLY, CDR2 FYNNEI. With 6 bases clipped from V and 4 bases from J, the junction kept 3 bases outside the gene matches. The CDR3 runs to 14 residues.

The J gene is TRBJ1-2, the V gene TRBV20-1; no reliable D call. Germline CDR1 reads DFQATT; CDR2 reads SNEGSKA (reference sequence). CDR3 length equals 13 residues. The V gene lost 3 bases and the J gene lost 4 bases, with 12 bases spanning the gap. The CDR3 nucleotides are TGCAGTGCTAGTCCGGAAGGACTCTATGGCTACACCTTC. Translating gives CSASPEGLYGYTF.

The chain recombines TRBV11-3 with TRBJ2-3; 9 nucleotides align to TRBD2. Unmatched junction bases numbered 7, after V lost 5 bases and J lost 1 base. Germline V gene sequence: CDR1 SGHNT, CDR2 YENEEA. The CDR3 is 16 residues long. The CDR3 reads CASSPLAGVGTDTQYF. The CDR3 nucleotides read TGTGCCAGCAGCCCATTAGCGGGAGTGGGCACAGATACGCAGTATTTT.

The CDR3 DNA is TGTGCCAGCAGCGGGACTATCAAACAGCAATCTAGCACAGATACGCAGTATTTT. Translation gives CASSGTIKQQSSTDTQYF. The V and J genes are TRBV9 and TRBJ2-3, with a tentative D call TRBD2 (6 bases). Looked up from germline, CDR1 is SGDLS and CDR2 is YYNGEE. With 3 bases removed from V and 0 bases from J, the gap between germline ends came to 20 bases. The CDR3 extends over 18 amino acids. The whole variable domain, filled in from reference TRBV9 and TRBJ2-3, reads DSGVTQTPKHLITATGQRVTLRCSPRSGDLSVYWYQQSLDQGLQFLIQYYNGEERAKGNILERFSAQQFPDLHSELNLSSLELGDSALYFCASSGTIKQQSSTDTQYFGPGTRLTVL.

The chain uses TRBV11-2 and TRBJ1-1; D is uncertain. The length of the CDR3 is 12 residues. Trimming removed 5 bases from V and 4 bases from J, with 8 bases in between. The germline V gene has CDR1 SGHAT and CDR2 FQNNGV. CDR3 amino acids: CASSLSFTEAFF. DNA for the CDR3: TGTGCCAGCAGCCTAAGCTTCACTGAAGCTTTCTTT.

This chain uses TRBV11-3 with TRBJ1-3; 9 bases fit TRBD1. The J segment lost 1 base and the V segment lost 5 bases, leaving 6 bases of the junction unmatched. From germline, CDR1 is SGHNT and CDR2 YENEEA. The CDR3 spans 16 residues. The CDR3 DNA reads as TGTGCCAGCAGCCAAACAGGGGGCCCTTCTGGAAACACCATATATTTT. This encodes CASSQTGGPSGNTIYF.

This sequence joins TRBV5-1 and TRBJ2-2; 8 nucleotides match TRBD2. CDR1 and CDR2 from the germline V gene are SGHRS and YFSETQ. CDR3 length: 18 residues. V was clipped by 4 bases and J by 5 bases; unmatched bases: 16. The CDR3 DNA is TGCGCCAGCAGCCCTACGCCTCAAGGAGTAGCGGGAACCGGGGAGCTGTTTTTT. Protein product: CASSPTPQGVAGTGELFF.

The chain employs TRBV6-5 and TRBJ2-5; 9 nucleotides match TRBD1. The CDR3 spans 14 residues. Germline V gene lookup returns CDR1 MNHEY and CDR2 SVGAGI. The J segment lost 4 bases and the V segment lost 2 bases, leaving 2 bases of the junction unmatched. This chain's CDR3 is CASSYLGQGETQYF. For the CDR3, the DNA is TGTGCCAGCAGTTACCTGGGACAGGGAGAGACCCAGTACTTC.